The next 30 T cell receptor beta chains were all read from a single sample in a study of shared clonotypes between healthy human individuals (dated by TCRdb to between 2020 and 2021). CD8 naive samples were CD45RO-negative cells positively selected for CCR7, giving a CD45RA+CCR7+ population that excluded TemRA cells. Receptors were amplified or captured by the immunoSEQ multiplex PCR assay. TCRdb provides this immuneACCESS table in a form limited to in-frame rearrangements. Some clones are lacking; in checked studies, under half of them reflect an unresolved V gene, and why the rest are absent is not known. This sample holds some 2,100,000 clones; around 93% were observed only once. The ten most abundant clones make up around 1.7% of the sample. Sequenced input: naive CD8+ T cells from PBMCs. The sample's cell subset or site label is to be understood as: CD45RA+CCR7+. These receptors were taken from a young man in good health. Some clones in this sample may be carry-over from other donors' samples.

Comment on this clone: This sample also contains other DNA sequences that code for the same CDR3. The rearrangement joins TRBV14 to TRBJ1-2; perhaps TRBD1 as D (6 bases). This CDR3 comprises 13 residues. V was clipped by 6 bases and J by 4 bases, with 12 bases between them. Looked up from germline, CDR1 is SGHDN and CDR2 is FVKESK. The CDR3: CASSPTGSYGYTF. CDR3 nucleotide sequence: TGTGCCAGCAGTCCGACAGGAAGCTATGGCTACACCTTC.

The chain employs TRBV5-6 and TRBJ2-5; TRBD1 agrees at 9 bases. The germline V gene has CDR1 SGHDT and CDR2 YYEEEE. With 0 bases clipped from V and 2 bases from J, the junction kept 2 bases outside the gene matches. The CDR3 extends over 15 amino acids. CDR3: CASSLDRGHQETQYF. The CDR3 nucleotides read TGTGCCAGCAGCTTGGACAGGGGGCATCAAGAGACCCAGTACTTC.

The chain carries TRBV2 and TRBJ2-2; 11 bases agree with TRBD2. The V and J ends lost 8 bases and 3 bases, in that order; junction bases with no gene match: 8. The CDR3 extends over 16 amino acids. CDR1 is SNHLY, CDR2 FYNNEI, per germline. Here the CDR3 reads CASATSGSIDTGELFF. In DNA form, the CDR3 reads TGTGCCAGCGCCACTAGCGGGAGCATTGACACCGGGGAGCTGTTTTTT.

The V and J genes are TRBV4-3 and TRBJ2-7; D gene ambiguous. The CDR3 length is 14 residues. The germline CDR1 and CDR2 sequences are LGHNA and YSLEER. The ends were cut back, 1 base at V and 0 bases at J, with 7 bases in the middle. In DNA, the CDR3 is TGCGCCAGCAGCCAAGGGGCAGACTCCTACGAGCAGTACTTC. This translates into CASSQGADSYEQYF.

The CDR3 reads CASSLVEDYEQYF. CDR3 in DNA: TGTGCCAGCAGCTTAGTGGAGGACTACGAGCAGTACTTC. The gene calls are TRBV11-1 and TRBJ2-7; tentatively, D is TRBD2 (5 bases). CDR3 length: 13 residues. Germline lookup yields CDR1 SGHAT and CDR2 FQDESV (reference sequence). Trimming left V 1 base short and J 3 bases short, with 7 bases between.

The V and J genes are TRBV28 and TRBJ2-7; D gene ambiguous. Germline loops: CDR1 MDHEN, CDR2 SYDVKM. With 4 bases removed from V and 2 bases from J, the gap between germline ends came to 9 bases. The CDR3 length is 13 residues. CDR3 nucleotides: TGTGCCAGCAGTTCATCAGCTCCCTACGAGCAGTACTTC. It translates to CASSSSAPYEQYF. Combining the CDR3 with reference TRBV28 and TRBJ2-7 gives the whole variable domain DVKVTQSSRYLVKRTGEKVFLECVQDMDHENMFWYRQDPGLGLRLIYFSYDVKMKEKGDIPEGYSVSREKKERFSLILESASTNQTSMYLCASSSSAPYEQYFGPGTRLTVT.

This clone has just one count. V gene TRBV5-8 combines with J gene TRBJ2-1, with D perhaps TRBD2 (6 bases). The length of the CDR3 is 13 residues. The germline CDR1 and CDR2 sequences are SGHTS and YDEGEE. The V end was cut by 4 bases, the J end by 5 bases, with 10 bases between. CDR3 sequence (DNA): TGTGCCAGCAGCCGCGGCGGGGACAATGAGCAGTTCTTC. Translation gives CASSRGGDNEQFF.

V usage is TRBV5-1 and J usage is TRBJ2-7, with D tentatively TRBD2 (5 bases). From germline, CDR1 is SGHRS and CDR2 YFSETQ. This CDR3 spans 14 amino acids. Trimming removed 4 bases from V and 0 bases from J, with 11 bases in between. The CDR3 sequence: CASSLKDFSYEQYF. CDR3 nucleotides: TGCGCCAGCAGCCTAAAGGACTTCTCCTACGAGCAGTACTTC.

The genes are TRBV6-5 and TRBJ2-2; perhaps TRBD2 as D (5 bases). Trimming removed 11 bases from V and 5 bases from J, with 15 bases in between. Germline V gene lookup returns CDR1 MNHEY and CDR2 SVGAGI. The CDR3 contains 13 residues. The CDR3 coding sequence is TGTGCCTGCGGGCTACCGAGTACCGGGGAGCTGTTTTTT. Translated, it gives CACGLPSTGELFF.

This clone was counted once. CDR3 bases: TGTGCCAGCAGCTTAGAGGGGTTCGATGAAAAACTGTTTTTT. Translation gives CASSLEGFDEKLFF. The V gene is TRBV7-3, the J gene TRBJ1-4; D is possibly TRBD1 (5 bases). CDR1 is SGHTA, CDR2 FQGTGA, per germline. This CDR3 is 14 amino acids long. Deletions cut 2 bases from V and 6 bases from J, with 10 bases between. Full variable domain (outside the CDR3, taken from reference TRBV7-3 and TRBJ1-4): GAGVSQTPSNKVTEKGKYVELRCDPISGHTALYWYRQSLGQGPEFLIYFQGTGAADDSGLPNDRFFAVRPEGSVSTLKIQRTERGDSAVYLCASSLEGFDEKLFFGSGTQLSVL.

CDR3: CASSSLPSLFTDTQYF. The CDR3, as DNA: TGTGCCAGCAGCTCCCTTCCATCACTATTTACAGATACGCAGTATTTT. The genes are TRBV5-4 and TRBJ2-3; D remains ambiguous. V was pared by 3 bases and J by 3 bases, with 17 bases between. The CDR3 extends over 16 amino acids. Germline V gene lookup returns CDR1 SGHNT and CDR2 YYREEE (reference sequence). The whole variable domain, remainder taken from reference TRBV5-4 and TRBJ2-3, is ETGVTQSPTHLIKTRGQQVTLRCSSQSGHNTVSWYQQALGQGPQFIFQYYREEENGRGNFPPRFSGLQFPNYSSELNVNALELDDSALYLCASSSLPSLFTDTQYFGPGTRLTVL.

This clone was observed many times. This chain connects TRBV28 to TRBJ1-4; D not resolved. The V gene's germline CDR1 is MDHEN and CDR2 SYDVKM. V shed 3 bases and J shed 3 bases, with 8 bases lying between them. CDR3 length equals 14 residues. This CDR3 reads CASSFMAANEKLFF. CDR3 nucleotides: TGTGCCAGCAGTTTCATGGCAGCTAATGAAAAACTGTTTTTT.

The CDR3 loop is CAISESLGNTEAFF. CDR3 DNA sequence: TGTGCCATCAGTGAGTCGTTGGGGAACACTGAAGCTTTCTTT. The chain has TRBV10-3 and TRBJ1-1; D ambiguous. CDR1 and CDR2 from the germline V gene are ENHRY and SYGVKD. V was trimmed by 0 bases and J by 1 base, leaving 6 bases between them. The length of the CDR3 is 14 residues.

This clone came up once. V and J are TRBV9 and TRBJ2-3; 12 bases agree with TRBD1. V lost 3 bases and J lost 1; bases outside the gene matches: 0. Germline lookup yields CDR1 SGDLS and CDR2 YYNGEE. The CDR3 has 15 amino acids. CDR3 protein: CASSGDRGRTDTQYF. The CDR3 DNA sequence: TGTGCCAGCAGCGGGGACAGGGGGCGCACAGATACGCAGTATTTT.

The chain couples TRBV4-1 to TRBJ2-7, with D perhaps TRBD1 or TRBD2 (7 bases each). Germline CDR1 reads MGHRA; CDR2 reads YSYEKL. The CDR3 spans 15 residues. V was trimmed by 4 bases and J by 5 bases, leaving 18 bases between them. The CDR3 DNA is TGCGCCAGCAGCCTCGGAGACAGGGAGGGGCACGAGCAGTACTTC. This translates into CASSLGDREGHEQYF.

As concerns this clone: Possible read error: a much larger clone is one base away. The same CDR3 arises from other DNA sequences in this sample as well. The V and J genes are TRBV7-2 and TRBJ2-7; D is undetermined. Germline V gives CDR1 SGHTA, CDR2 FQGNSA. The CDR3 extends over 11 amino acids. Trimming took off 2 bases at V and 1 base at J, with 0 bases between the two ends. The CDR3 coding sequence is TGTGCCAGCAGCTTATCCTACGAGCAGTACTTC. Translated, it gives CASSLSYEQYF.

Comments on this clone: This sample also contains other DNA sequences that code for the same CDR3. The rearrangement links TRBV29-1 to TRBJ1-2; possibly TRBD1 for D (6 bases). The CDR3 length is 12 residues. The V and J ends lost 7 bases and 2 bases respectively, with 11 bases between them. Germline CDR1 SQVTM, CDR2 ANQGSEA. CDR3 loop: CSASTGNYGYTF. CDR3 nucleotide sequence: TGCAGCGCCTCTACAGGGAACTATGGCTACACCTTC. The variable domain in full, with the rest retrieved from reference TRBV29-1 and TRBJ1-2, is SAVISQKPSRDICQRGTSLTIQCQVDSQVTMMFWYRQQPGQSLTLIATANQGSEATYESGFVIDKFPISRPNLTFSTLTVSNMSPEDSSIYLCSASTGNYGYTFGSGTRLTVV.

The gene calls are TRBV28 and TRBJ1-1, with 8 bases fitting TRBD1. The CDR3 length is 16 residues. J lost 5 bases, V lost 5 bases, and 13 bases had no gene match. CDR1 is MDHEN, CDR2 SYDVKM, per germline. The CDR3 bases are TGTGCCAGCAGTCCCCGGACAGGGACGATAGTAACTGAAGCTTTCTTT. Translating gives CASSPRTGTIVTEAFF.

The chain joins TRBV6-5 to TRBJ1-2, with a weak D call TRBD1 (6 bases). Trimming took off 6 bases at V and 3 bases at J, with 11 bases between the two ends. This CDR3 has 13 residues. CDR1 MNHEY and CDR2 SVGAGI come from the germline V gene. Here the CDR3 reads CASSFKGDYGYTF. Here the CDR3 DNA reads TGTGCCAGCAGCTTCAAGGGGGACTATGGCTACACCTTC.

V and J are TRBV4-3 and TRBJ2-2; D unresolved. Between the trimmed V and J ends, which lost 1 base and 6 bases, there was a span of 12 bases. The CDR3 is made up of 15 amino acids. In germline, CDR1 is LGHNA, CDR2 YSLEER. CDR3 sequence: CASSQVLTDPGELFF. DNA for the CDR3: TGCGCCAGCAGCCAAGTGCTGACGGATCCCGGGGAGCTGTTTTTT.

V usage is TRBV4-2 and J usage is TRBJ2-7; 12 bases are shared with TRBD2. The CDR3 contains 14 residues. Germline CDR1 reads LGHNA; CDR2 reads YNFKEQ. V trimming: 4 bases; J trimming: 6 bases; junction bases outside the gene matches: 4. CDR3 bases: TGTGCCAGCAGCCCACTAGCGGGAGGCTTCGAGCAGTACTTC. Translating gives CASSPLAGGFEQYF.

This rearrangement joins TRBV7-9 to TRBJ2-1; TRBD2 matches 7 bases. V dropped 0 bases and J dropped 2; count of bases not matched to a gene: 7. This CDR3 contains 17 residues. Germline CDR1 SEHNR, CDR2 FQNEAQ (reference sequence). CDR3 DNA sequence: TGTGCCAGCAGCTTAGCAGTAGCGGGCGGAACCTACAATGAGCAGTTCTTC. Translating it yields CASSLAVAGGTYNEQFF.

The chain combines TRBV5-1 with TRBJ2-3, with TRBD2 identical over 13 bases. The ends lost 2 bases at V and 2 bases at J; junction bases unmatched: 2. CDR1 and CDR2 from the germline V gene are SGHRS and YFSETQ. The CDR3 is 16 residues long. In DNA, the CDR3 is TGCGCCAGCAGCTTAGGACTAGCGGGAGCCACAGATACGCAGTATTTT. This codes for CASSLGLAGATDTQYF.

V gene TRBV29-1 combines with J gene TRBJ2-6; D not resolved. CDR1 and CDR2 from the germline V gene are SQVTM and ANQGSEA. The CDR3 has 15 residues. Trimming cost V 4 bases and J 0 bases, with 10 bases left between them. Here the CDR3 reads CSVVVGSSGANVLTF. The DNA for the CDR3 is TGCAGCGTTGTAGTCGGGTCCTCTGGGGCCAACGTCCTGACTTTC.

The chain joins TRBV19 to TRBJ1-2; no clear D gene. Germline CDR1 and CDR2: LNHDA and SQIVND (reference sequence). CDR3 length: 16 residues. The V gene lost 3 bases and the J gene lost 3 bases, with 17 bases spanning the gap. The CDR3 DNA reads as TGTGCCAGTAGTATGAACCCCAGTCGGGTTCACTATGGCTACACCTTC. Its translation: CASSMNPSRVHYGYTF.

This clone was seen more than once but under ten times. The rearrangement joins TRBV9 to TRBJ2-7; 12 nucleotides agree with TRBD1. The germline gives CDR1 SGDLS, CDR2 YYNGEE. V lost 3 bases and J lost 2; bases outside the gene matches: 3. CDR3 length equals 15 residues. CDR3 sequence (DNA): TGTGCCAGCAGCGGCGGGACAGGGGGCGCCTACGAGCAGTACTTC. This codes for CASSGGTGGAYEQYF.

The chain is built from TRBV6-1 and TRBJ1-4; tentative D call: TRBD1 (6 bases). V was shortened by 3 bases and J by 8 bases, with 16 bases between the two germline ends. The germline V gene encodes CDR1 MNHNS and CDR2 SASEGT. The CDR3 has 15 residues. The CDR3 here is CASSDGRGAGEKLFF. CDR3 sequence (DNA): TGTGCCAGCAGTGACGGCAGGGGCGCGGGCGAAAAACTGTTTTTT.

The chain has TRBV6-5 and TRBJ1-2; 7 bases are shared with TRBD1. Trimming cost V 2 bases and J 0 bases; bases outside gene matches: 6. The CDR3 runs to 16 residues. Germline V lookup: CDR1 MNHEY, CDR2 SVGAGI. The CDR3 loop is CASSYLTGTANYGYTF. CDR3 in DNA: TGTGCCAGCAGTTACCTGACAGGGACGGCTAACTATGGCTACACCTTC.

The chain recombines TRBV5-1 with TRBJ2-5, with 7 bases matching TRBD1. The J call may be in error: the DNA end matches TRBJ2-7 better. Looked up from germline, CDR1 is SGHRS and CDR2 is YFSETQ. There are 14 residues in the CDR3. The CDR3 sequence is CASSPTGQAYEQYF. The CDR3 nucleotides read TGCGCCAGCAGCCCGACCGGACAGGCCTACGAGCAGTACTTC.

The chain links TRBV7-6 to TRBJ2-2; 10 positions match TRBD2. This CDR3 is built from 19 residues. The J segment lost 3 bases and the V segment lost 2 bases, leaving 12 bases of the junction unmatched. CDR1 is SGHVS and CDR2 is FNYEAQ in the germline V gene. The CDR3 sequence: CASSLSGLAGDRDTGELFF. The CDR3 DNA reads TGTGCCAGCAGCTTATCTGGGCTAGCGGGAGATCGGGACACCGGGGAGCTGTTTTTT.